These 30 T cell receptor beta chains were sequenced from one sample in a study of cytomegalovirus exposure and HLA in healthy donors (dated by TCRdb to the late 2010s). The method was the immunoSEQ multiplex PCR assay. For the multiplex PCR, a mixture combining 60 forward primers for TCR Vbeta segments and 13 reverse primers for TCR Jbeta segments was used. Held by TCRdb, this immuneACCESS table contains in-frame sequences only and omits some clones. Under half of the omission traces to an unresolved V gene where checked; the cause of the rest is unknown. In this sample the table shows about 64,000 clones, roughly 85% of which occur a single time. The ten largest clones capture about 10% of the sample. Sequences were obtained from PBMCs. The source of these receptors is a female donor in good health and CMV-seronegative.

This rearrangement joins TRBV28 to TRBJ1-5, with D tentatively TRBD1 (5 bases). This CDR3 spans 14 amino acids. The V end lost 4 bases, the J end lost 0 bases, and 7 bases lay between the germline ends. CDR1 is MDHEN, CDR2 SYDVKM, per germline. CDR3 nucleotide sequence: TGTGCCAGCAGTTCAGGGTATAGCAATCAGCCCCAGCATTTT. It translates to CASSSGYSNQPQHF.

The rearrangement joins TRBV6-5 to TRBJ2-2, with 8 bases matching TRBD1. In germline, CDR1 is MNHEY, CDR2 SVGAGI. The CDR3 extends over 14 amino acids. Trimming removed 6 bases from V and 5 bases from J; junction bases left unmatched: 5. As DNA, the CDR3 is TGTGCCAGCAGCAGACAGGGGCGGACCGGGGAGCTGTTTTTT. Encoded protein: CASSRQGRTGELFF.

About this clone: One end of the junction does not line up with germline, which may come from a read error. The V call is TRBV19, the J call TRBJ1-6; 7 bases agree with TRBD1. Germline-derived CDR1 and CDR2 are LNHDA and SQIVND (reference sequence). The CDR3 is made up of 14 amino acids. CDR3 amino acids: CASRIGGGNSPLHF. CDR3 nucleotide sequence: TGTGCCAGTAGAATAGGGGGCGGAAATTCACCCCTCCACTTT. Variable domain in full (rest from reference TRBV19 and TRBJ1-6): DGGITQSPKYLFRKEGQNVTLSCEQNLNHDAMYWYRQDPGQGLRLIYYSQIVNDFQKGDIAEGYSVSREKKESFPLTVTSAQKNPTAFYLCASRIGGGNSPLHFGNGTRLTVT.

The rearrangement joins TRBV5-1 to TRBJ2-2; weak D call: TRBD2 (5 bases). Germline CDR1 and CDR2: SGHRS and YFSETQ. This CDR3 has 15 amino acids. V lost 0 bases and J lost 6, with 12 bases in between. The CDR3 DNA reads as TGCGCCAGCAGCTTGGGGAGTACTAGTCCCGGGGAGCTGTTTTTT. This encodes CASSLGSTSPGELFF.

The chain combines TRBV19 with TRBJ1-5; a weak D match, TRBD1 (5 bases). Trimming cost V 9 bases and J 0 bases, with 15 bases left between them. This CDR3 region has 15 residues. Germline CDR1 LNHDA, CDR2 SQIVND (reference sequence). The CDR3 DNA follows: TGTGCCAGCACCTCCGACAGATATAGCAATCAGCCCCAGCATTTT. Translating gives CASTSDRYSNQPQHF.

This clone was detected only a few times. J is TRBJ2-5 and V is TRBV7-8; 9 bases agree with TRBD1. The DNA end is a closer match to TRBJ2-7, so the J assignment may be wrong. The CDR3 length is 14 residues. The V gene's germline CDR1 is SGHVS and CDR2 FQNEAQ. CDR3 bases: TGTGCCAGCAGCTTTCGGACAGGGGTCTACGAGCAGTACTTC. Protein: CASSFRTGVYEQYF.

The chain uses TRBV30 and TRBJ2-1; 10 positions agree with TRBD2. The V and J ends lost 3 bases and 4 bases, in that order; junction bases with no gene match: 3. This CDR3 is 14 amino acids long. CDR1 and CDR2 (germline): GTSNPN, SVGIG (reference sequence). Written as DNA, the CDR3 is TGTGCCTGGAGCGTGGGACTAGCGTACAATGAGCAGTTCTTC. It is translated as CAWSVGLAYNEQFF.

This clone showed up just once. CDR3 nucleotides: TGCGCCAGCAGCTACGGACTAGATTCCTACAATGAGCAGTTCTTC. This encodes CASSYGLDSYNEQFF. The J gene is TRBJ2-1, the V gene TRBV5-1, with 7 bases lining up with TRBD2. The V gene end was trimmed by 3 bases and the J gene end by 1 base; junction bases not matched to a gene: 4. The CDR3 is 15 residues long. Looked up from germline, CDR1 is SGHRS and CDR2 is YFSETQ.

The chain combines TRBV19 with TRBJ1-5; TRBD1 matches at 11 bases. The CDR3 contains 19 residues. Germline V gene sequence: CDR1 LNHDA, CDR2 SQIVND (reference sequence). J gave up 2 bases and V 7 bases, and 16 bases lay outside the gene matches. This CDR3 reads CASKLRRDRGRYGNQPQHF. Here the CDR3 DNA reads TGTGCCAGTAAACTGAGGCGGGACAGGGGGAGATATGGCAATCAGCCCCAGCATTTT.

The count of this clone is one. The gene calls are TRBV2 and TRBJ1-5; maybe TRBD1 (6 bases). The ends were cut back, 6 bases at V and 0 bases at J, with 9 bases in the middle. Germline V gene sequence: CDR1 SNHLY, CDR2 FYNNEI. CDR3 length: 14 amino acids. The CDR3 loop is CASRGQYSNQPQHF. The CDR3 DNA reads as TGTGCCAGCAGGGGACAATATAGCAATCAGCCCCAGCATTTT.

The rearrangement links TRBV27 to TRBJ1-5; 8 nucleotides agree with TRBD1. CDR3 length: 14 residues. Germline V lookup: CDR1 MNHEY, CDR2 SMNVEV (reference sequence). The trim removed 7 bases at V and 6 bases at J, leaving 8 bases unmatched. This CDR3 is CASITTGAGQPQHF. In DNA form, the CDR3 reads TGTGCCAGCATAACGACAGGGGCCGGTCAGCCCCAGCATTTT.

The chain is built from TRBV4-2 and TRBJ1-2; TRBD1 agrees at 9 bases. The CDR3 covers 14 residues. The V and J ends lost 4 bases and 2 bases, in that order; junction bases with no gene match: 2. The V gene's germline CDR1 is LGHNA and CDR2 YNFKEQ. The CDR3 coding sequence is TGTGCCAGCAGCCTAGACAGGGGGAACTATGGCTACACCTTC. Protein: CASSLDRGNYGYTF.

The rearrangement uses TRBV28 and TRBJ2-3, with a weak D call TRBD2 (6 bases). V lost 6 bases to trimming and J lost 4 bases, with 20 bases between them. Germline assignment: CDR1 MDHEN and CDR2 SYDVKM. This CDR3 has 16 residues. The CDR3 region has the DNA TGTGCCAGCAGCCGAATCCCTCAGCGGGTGGCAGATACGCAGTATTTT. As protein: CASSRIPQRVADTQYF.

The sample holds one count of this clone. J is TRBJ2-7 and V is TRBV4-1; TRBD1 matches at 7 bases. Per germline, CDR1 MGHRA and CDR2 YSYEKL. The trim removed 3 bases at V and 1 base at J, leaving 9 bases unmatched. The CDR3 covers 16 residues. The CDR3 DNA sequence: TGCGCCAGCAGCCAGACAGGGACACAAAGATCCTACGAGCAGTACTTC. Amino acid sequence: CASSQTGTQRSYEQYF.

The genes are TRBV15 and TRBJ1-6; D not resolved. The CDR3 loop spans 15 amino acids. V was pared by 3 bases and J by 5 bases, with 11 bases between. Per germline, CDR1 LNHNV and CDR2 YYDKDF (reference sequence). This CDR3 reads CATSRDRGDNSPLHF. CDR3 coding DNA: TGTGCCACCAGCAGGGACCGGGGAGATAATTCACCCCTCCACTTT.

The rearrangement links TRBV7-2 to TRBJ2-7, with 7 positions matching TRBD1. CDR1 is SGHTA, CDR2 FQGNSA, per germline. V was clipped by 1 base and J by 7 bases; unmatched bases: 10. The CDR3 consists of 15 residues. This chain's CDR3 is CASSLVTGKTKEQYF. CDR3 sequence (DNA): TGTGCCAGCAGCTTAGTGACAGGGAAGACTAAGGAGCAGTACTTC.

V usage is TRBV4-1 and J usage is TRBJ2-2, with unresolved D. Germline V gene lookup returns CDR1 MGHRA and CDR2 YSYEKL. The CDR3 spans 12 residues. Trimming removed 6 bases at V and 4 bases at J, with 6 bases between. CDR3 nucleotide sequence: TGCGCCAGCAGGCACGGCACCGGGGAGCTGTTTTTT. Its translation is CASRHGTGELFF.

This clone was found a few times. This rearrangement joins TRBV4-1 to TRBJ2-3, with D maybe TRBD2 (6 bases). The CDR3 totals 17 residues. Trimming stripped 0 bases from V and 4 bases from J, with 17 bases between. Germline V lookup: CDR1 MGHRA, CDR2 YSYEKL. The CDR3 bases are TGCGCCAGCAGCCAAGATCGCGGAACGGGAGTGTCAGATACGCAGTATTTT. It is translated as CASSQDRGTGVSDTQYF.

This chain links TRBV10-3 with TRBJ2-7; TRBD1 matches 7 bases. This CDR3 has 12 amino acids. The trim removed 11 bases at V and 2 bases at J, leaving 6 bases unmatched. Germline loops: CDR1 ENHRY, CDR2 SYGVKD. The CDR3 sequence is CAVSGTAYEQYF. In DNA, the CDR3 is TGTGCCGTCTCGGGGACAGCCTACGAGCAGTACTTC.

The rearrangement uses TRBV27 and TRBJ2-1; 10 bases map to TRBD2. Trimming cost V 4 bases and J 7 bases; bases outside gene matches: 4. CDR3 length: 14 residues. The germline CDR1 and CDR2 sequences are MNHEY and SMNVEV (reference sequence). CDR3 nucleotides: TGTGCCAGCAGTTCTAGCGGGAGATTAAATGAGCAGTTCTTC. It yields the protein CASSSSGRLNEQFF.

V gene TRBV6-5 combines with J gene TRBJ2-3; 9 bases map to TRBD2. V lost 2 bases and J lost 1; bases outside the gene matches: 4. CDR3 size: 16 residues. Looked up from germline, CDR1 is MNHEY and CDR2 is SVGAGI. For the CDR3, the DNA is TGTGCCAGCAGTTACCAGGCTAGCGGGGGCACAGATACGCAGTATTTT. This gives the protein CASSYQASGGTDTQYF.

V is TRBV19 and J is TRBJ1-1; 7 bases match TRBD1. The CDR3 is 14 amino acids. Unmatched junction bases numbered 6, after V lost 4 bases and J lost 4 bases. Germline CDR1 is LNHDA and CDR2 is SQIVND (reference sequence). CDR3 bases: TGTGCCAGTAGTAATAGGGGGCGCGGCACTGAAGCTTTCTTT. The encoded protein is CASSNRGRGTEAFF.

This sequence joins TRBV7-9 and TRBJ2-7; no clear D. The germline V gene has CDR1 SEHNR and CDR2 FQNEAQ (reference sequence). Trimming took 1 base from V and 5 from J, leaving 6 bases between them. The length of the CDR3 is 12 residues. The CDR3 DNA is TGTGCCAGCAGCTTAGTCAGGAACGAGCAGTACTTC. Its protein product is CASSLVRNEQYF.

The rearrangement joins TRBV28 to TRBJ2-1, with D possibly TRBD2 on 8 matching bases. Germline V gene sequence: CDR1 MDHEN, CDR2 SYDVKM. This CDR3 region has 17 residues. V was pared by 6 bases and J by 7 bases, with 25 bases between. The CDR3: CASSSGRGRGGRNEQFF. The CDR3 nucleotides read TGTGCCAGCAGCTCCGGGAGGGGGCGAGGGGGTCGGAATGAGCAGTTCTTC.

V is TRBV7-6 and J is TRBJ2-7; D is perhaps TRBD1 (6 bases). The V end lost 1 base, the J end lost 0 bases, and 13 bases lay between the germline ends. The germline V gene encodes CDR1 SGHVS and CDR2 FNYEAQ. CDR3 length equals 16 residues. CDR3 region: CASSLGSGAFSYEQYF. CDR3 bases: TGTGCCAGCAGCTTAGGTTCAGGGGCCTTCTCCTACGAGCAGTACTTC.

The chain recombines TRBV19 with TRBJ2-5, with TRBD1 identical over 10 bases. CDR1 and CDR2 from the germline V gene are LNHDA and SQIVND (reference sequence). The CDR3 is made up of 15 amino acids. Trimming cost V 7 bases and J 3 bases; bases outside gene matches: 8. This CDR3 reads CASTRDRGGEETQYF. The CDR3 DNA reads TGTGCCAGTACACGGGACAGGGGTGGCGAAGAGACCCAGTACTTC.

CDR3 loop: CASSSTGTEAFF. CDR3 DNA sequence: TGTGCCAGCAGCAGCACGGGCACTGAAGCTTTCTTT. The V gene is TRBV11-2, the J gene TRBJ1-1; D gene uncertain. Deletions cut 5 bases from V and 4 bases from J, with 8 bases between. The CDR3 has 12 residues. Germline CDR1 is SGHAT and CDR2 is FQNNGV.

CDR3 sequence (DNA): TGTGCCTGGAGTGTACTGTACGAGCAGTACTTC. Translated, it gives CAWSVLYEQYF. V and J are TRBV30 and TRBJ2-7; D unresolved. The CDR3 runs to 11 residues. The V gene lost 0 bases and the J gene lost 4 bases, with 4 bases spanning the gap. The V gene's germline CDR1 is GTSNPN and CDR2 SVGIG (reference sequence).

About this clone: The junction shows a germline mismatch at one end, possibly a read error. The rearrangement joins TRBV11-3 to TRBJ2-7; 9 bases are shared with TRBD2. The CDR3 has 17 residues. Germline loops: CDR1 SGHNT, CDR2 YENEEA. CDR3 in amino acids: CASTLFDSGRSLGEQYF. As DNA, the CDR3 is TGTGCCAGCACCTTATTCGATAGCGGGAGATCTCTAGGGGAGCAGTACTTC. Full variable domain (remainder filled in from reference TRBV11-3 and TRBJ2-7): EAGVVQSPRYKIIEKKQPVAFWCNPISGHNTLYWYLQNLGQGPELLIRYENEEAVDDSQLPKDRFSAERLKGVDSTLKIQPAELGDSAVYLCASTLFDSGRSLGEQYFGPGTRLTVT.

V is TRBV6-6 and J is TRBJ2-7; 9 nucleotides agree with TRBD2. Germline CDR1 reads MNHNY; CDR2 reads SVGAGI (reference sequence). This CDR3 has 16 amino acids. V shed 2 bases and J 4 bases; nucleotides not matched to a gene: 9. CDR3 region: CASSYPGTSFTYEQYF. The CDR3 nucleotides read TGTGCCAGCAGTTACCCCGGGACTAGCTTCACGTACGAGCAGTACTTC.